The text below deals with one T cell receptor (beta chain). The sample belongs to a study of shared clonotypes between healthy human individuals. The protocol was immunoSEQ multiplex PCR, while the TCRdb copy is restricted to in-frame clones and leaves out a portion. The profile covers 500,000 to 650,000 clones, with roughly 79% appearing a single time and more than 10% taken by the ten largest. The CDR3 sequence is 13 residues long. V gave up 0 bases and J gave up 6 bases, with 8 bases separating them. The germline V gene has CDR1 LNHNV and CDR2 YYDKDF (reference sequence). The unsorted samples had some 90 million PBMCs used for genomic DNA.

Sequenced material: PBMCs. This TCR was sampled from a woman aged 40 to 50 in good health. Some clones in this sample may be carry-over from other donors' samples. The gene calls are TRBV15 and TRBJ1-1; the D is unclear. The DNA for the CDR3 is TGTGCCACCAGCAGAGATCTGGAATCTGAAGCTTTCTTT. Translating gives CATSRDLESEAFF. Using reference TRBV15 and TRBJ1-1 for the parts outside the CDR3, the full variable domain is DAMVIQNPRYQVTQFGKPVTLSCSQTLNHNVMYWYQQKSSQAPKLLFHYYDKDFNNEADTPDNFQSRRPNTSFCFLDIRSPGLGDTAMYLCATSRDLESEAFFGQGTRLTVV.